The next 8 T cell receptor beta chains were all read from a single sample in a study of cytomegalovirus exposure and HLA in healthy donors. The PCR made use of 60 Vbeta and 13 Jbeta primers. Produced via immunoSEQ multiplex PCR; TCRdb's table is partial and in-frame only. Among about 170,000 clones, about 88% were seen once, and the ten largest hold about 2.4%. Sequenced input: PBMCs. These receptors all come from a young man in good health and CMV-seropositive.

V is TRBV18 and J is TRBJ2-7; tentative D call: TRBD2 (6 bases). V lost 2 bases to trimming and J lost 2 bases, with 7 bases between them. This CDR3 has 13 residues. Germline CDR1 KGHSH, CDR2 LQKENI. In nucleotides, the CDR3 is TGTGCCAGCTCACCAGGGGGGACCTACGAGCAGTACTTC. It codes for CASSPGGTYEQYF.

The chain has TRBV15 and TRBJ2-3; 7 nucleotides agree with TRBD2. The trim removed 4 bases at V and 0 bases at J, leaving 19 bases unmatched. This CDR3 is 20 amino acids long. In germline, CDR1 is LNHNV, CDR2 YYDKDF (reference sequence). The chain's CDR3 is CATSITSDSLRTSSTDTQYF. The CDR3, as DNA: TGTGCCACCAGCATTACCTCCGACTCTCTCCGGACTAGTAGCACAGATACGCAGTATTTT.

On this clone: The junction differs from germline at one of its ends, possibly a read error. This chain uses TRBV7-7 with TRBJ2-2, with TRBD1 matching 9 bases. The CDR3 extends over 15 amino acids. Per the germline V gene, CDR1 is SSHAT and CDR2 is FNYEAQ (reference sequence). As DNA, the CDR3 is TGTGCTAGCAGCACCGGGACAGGGTTCTCTGGGGAGCTGTTTTTT. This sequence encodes CASSTGTGFSGELFF.

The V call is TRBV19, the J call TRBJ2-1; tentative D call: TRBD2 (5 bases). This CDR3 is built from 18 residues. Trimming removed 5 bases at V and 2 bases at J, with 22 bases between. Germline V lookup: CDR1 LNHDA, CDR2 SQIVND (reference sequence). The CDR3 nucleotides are TGTGCCAGTAGTCCATGTGGGGAAAGAAGAGGGCCCTACAATGAGCAGTTCTTC. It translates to CASSPCGERRGPYNEQFF.

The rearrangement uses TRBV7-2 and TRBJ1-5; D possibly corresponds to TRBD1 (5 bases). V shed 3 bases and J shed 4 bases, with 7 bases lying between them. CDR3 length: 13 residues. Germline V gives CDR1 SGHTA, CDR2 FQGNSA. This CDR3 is CASSLTDNQPQHF. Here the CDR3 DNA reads TGTGCCAGCAGCTTGACAGATAATCAGCCCCAGCATTTT.

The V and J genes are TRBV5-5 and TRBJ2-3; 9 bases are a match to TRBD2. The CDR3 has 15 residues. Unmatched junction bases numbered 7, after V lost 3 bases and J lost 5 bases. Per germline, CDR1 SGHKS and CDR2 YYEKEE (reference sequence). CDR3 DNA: TGTGCCAGCAGCTCTAGCGGGGAATGGGGAGATACGCAGTATTTT. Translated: CASSSSGEWGDTQYF.

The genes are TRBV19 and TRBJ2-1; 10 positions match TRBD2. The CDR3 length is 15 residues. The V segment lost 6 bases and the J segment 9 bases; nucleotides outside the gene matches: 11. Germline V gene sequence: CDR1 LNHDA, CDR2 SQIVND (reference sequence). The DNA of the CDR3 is TGTGCCAGTAGGAGGGCTAGCGGGAGTCTGGGTGAGCAGTTCTTC. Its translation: CASRRASGSLGEQFF.

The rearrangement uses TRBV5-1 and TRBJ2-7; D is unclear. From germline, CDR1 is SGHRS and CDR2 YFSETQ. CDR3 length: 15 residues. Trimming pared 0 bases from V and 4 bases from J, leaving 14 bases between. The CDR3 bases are TGCGCCAGCAGCTTGGGTAGCAGTTCCGAATACGAGCAGTACGTC. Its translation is CASSLGSSSEYEQYV.